The source of this T cell receptor (beta chain) is a study of T cells in Graves' hyperthyroidism and ophthalmopathy (dated by TCRdb to about 2019). Describing the broader study: To identify distinguishing TCR V-J signatures, a discovery cohort of around 100 patients was used, comprising 43 with Graves' ophthalmopathy and around 57 with stable Graves' hyperthyroidism. An independent validation cohort of about 19 hyperthyroidism patients and 17 patients who later progressed to ophthalmopathy tested prospective prediction of ophthalmopathy. The approximately 100 discovery patients were randomly split 7:3 into training and test sets. Once sampling was done, hyperthyroidism patients were given methimazole at a starting dose of 30 mg daily, whereas ophthalmopathy patients were given high-dose intravenous methylprednisolone. In addition, the study compared T-cell repertoires in thyroid tissue and in blood from roughly 6 Graves' hyperthyroidism patients. The paper describes TCR Vbeta CDR3 sequencing of 140 or so peripheral blood samples, made up of 43 ophthalmopathy patients, 70 to 75 hyperthyroidism patients and roughly 17 progressor patients.

Exclusion was applied to patients with uncontrolled infections, other autoimmune diseases, pregnancy or lactation. Diagnoses were established on the basis of clinical symptoms, serum thyroxine and TRAb, thyroid ultrasound, and orbital computed tomography. Total RNA was extracted with Trizol reagent, and quality was checked on an Agilent 2100 Bioanalyzer. What the authors observed across the whole study: A 13 V-J signature model separated ophthalmopathy from stable hyperthyroidism, with around 91% sensitivity and about 81% specificity in cross-validation and 80%/75% in testing. Most expanded thyroid clonotypes (frequency above 0.001) were also found in blood, which suggests that blood repertoires may mirror thyroid immune responses. During validation, the model predicted progression to ophthalmopathy a median of approximately 6.5 months ahead of onset, with approximately 71% sensitivity and 72% to 80% specificity. Sample size was not statistically predetermined, and investigators were not blinded to group allocation.

To note about this clonotype: No cognate antigen has been identified for it. Base quality data are lacking; no much larger clone is found one base away.

The TCR beta CDR3 regions were amplified from RNA transcripts. A first-round RT-PCR of the TCR CDR3 used the HTBI primer set with the Qiagen OneStep RT-PCR kit. The libraries were constructed in a second round of multiplex PCR and then size-selected and purified. The libraries were sequenced on an Illumina HiSeq2000 using paired-end 100 bp reads. The original methods were these. Raw data were processed with SOAPnuke, discarding reads with adapters, uncalled bases, mean Phred below 15, or no exact constant-primer or identifier match. COPE v1.2.5 was used to merge the high-quality paired reads, and each unique nucleotide sequence was defined as a clonotype. MiTCR v1.1 was used to align the clonotypes against IMGT TRBV, TRBD and TRBJ reference segments. Only V-J combinations with frequency above 0.0001, covering roughly 99% of repertoires, were analysed. The TCS score was defined as F50 (clonal expansion) divided by E x V (chaos), with BLOSUM62-based TCRdist calculated between CDR3 peptides within each V-J. Welch's t-statistics and random forest reduced fewer than 550 V-J features to around 14, which were used in a naive Bayes classifier (R e1071). The Morisita-Horn index was used to measure how similar the thyroid and blood repertoires were. TCRdb trimmed the raw reads at Q25, called clones with MiXCR and kept productive beta chains. Rows are unified per CDR3 protein, each entry keeping the most common DNA and genes. In this record, the V and J calls reflect TCRdb's handling and not the investigators' own analysis. Counted in this sample were a few hundred thousand distinct CDR3 sequences; under 60% of them appeared once. 15% to 20% of the sample belongs to the ten largest clones.

The CDR3 starts with the cysteine, ends with the phenylalanine, and has 14 residues. Only the CDR3 region is kept as DNA, spanning 42 bases read in frame from base 1. The germline V gene provides CDR1 SNHLY and CDR2 FYNNEI. V gives up 8 bases and J gives up 0 bases, and the segment between their germline ends measures 14 bases. This TCR derives from an adult woman with Graves' disease, either hyperthyroidism or ophthalmopathy (not recorded which). The V gene is TRBV2 and the J gene is TRBJ2-7; the D gene assignment is ambiguous. Sequenced material: peripheral blood or thyroid tissue (not recorded which). At the DNA level, the sequence is TGTGCCAGCCTGACAACCGCCACCTCCTACGAGCAGTACTTC. Translated, this is CASLTTATSYEQYF.